The 10 T cell receptor beta chains below all came from one sample that was sequenced in a study of control samples from healthy donors and cancer patients. Profiling relied on immunoSEQ multiplex PCR, and the TCRdb table lists in-frame clones only, not all of them. The table shows some 140,000 clones, with roughly 89% occurring only once. Material: PBMCs. Receptor source: a man aged 45-65 years with head and neck cancer.

Concerning this clone: This could be a read error, since a much larger clone is one nucleotide away. The chain is built from TRBV14 and TRBJ2-7; maybe TRBD2 (6 bases). From germline, CDR1 is SGHDN and CDR2 FVKESK. The CDR3 extends over 16 amino acids. V lost 0 bases and J lost 1, with 13 bases in between. For the CDR3, the DNA is TGTGCCAGCAGCCAAGATCTGTCGGGGGAGTCCTACGAGCAGTACTTC. As protein: CASSQDLSGESYEQYF.

CDR3 protein: CATSRDLTNYGYTF. The CDR3 bases are TGTGCCACCAGCAGAGATCTCACCAACTATGGCTACACCTTC. The chain joins TRBV15 to TRBJ1-2; D remains ambiguous. The CDR3 length is 14 residues. V shed 0 bases and J shed 2 bases, with 7 bases lying between them. Germline V gene lookup returns CDR1 LNHNV and CDR2 YYDKDF (reference sequence).

The V gene is TRBV30, the J gene TRBJ1-4, with D perhaps TRBD1 (6 bases). Trimming removed 1 base at V and 11 bases at J, with 11 bases between. Germline lookup yields CDR1 GTSNPN and CDR2 SVGIG (reference sequence). The CDR3 has 12 amino acids. The CDR3: CAWSDSGVKLFF. The CDR3 DNA reads TGTGCCTGGAGTGATTCAGGGGTGAAACTGTTTTTT.

This clone was seen a single time. This chain connects TRBV7-3 to TRBJ1-1; D remains ambiguous. Trimming cost V 3 bases and J 8 bases, with 13 bases left between them. CDR1 is SGHTA and CDR2 is FQGTGA in the germline V gene. This CDR3 comprises 13 residues. CDR3: CASSFRPTAEAFF. For the CDR3, the DNA is TGTGCCAGCAGCTTCCGACCTACCGCGGAAGCTTTCTTT.

V and J are TRBV19 and TRBJ1-5, with 7 bases fitting TRBD1. Per germline, CDR1 LNHDA and CDR2 SQIVND (reference sequence). This CDR3 has 16 residues. Unmatched junction bases numbered 7, after V lost 4 bases and J lost 1 base. The CDR3 loop reads CASSTPQGLSNQPQHF. CDR3 in DNA: TGTGCCAGTAGTACACCACAGGGGTTGAGCAATCAGCCCCAGCATTTT.

This chain links TRBV7-9 with TRBJ2-1; 13 positions match TRBD2. Germline-derived CDR1 and CDR2 are SEHNR and FQNEAQ (reference sequence). Trimming cost V 1 base and J 8 bases; bases outside gene matches: 2. CDR3 length: 15 amino acids. The CDR3 region is CASSLGTSGGDEQFF. CDR3 coding DNA: TGTGCCAGCAGCTTAGGGACTAGCGGGGGCGATGAGCAGTTCTTC.

The rearrangement uses TRBV11-2 and TRBJ2-2; 10 bases are shared with TRBD1. Germline V gives CDR1 SGHAT, CDR2 FQNNGV. This CDR3 spans 15 amino acids. With V trimmed by 4 bases and J by 5 bases, 4 bases remained unmatched. The CDR3 region is CASSSRQGATGELFF. DNA of the CDR3: TGTGCCAGCAGCTCCCGACAGGGGGCTACCGGGGAGCTGTTTTTT.

The CDR3: CSVETVAASYGYTF. The CDR3, as DNA: TGCAGCGTTGAAACGGTGGCAGCGAGTTATGGCTACACCTTC. This chain links TRBV29-1 with TRBJ1-2; D is ambiguous. Trimming removed 2 bases at V and 5 bases at J, with 15 bases between. The germline V gene encodes CDR1 SQVTM and CDR2 ANQGSEA. CDR3 size: 14 residues.

V gene TRBV5-1 combines with J gene TRBJ2-1; 13 bases map to TRBD2. This CDR3 is 16 amino acids long. Germline V gene sequence: CDR1 SGHRS, CDR2 YFSETQ. V lost 2 bases, J lost 2 bases, and 1 base stayed unmatched. CDR3 DNA: TGCGCCAGCAGCTTACTAGCGGGAGGGGCCTACAATGAGCAGTTCTTC. This translates into CASSLLAGGAYNEQFF.

The chain uses TRBV5-1 and TRBJ2-2, with TRBD2 identical over 13 bases. V was clipped by 3 bases and J by 9 bases; unmatched bases: 8. The V gene's germline CDR1 is SGHRS and CDR2 YFSETQ. The CDR3 has 16 residues. The CDR3: CASSSGTSGAPRELFF. The CDR3 region has the DNA TGCGCCAGCAGCTCCGGGACTAGCGGGGCTCCCAGGGAGCTGTTTTTT.